This T cell receptor beta chain was recorded in a study of CD8 T cells in ankylosing spondylitis. Scientists made TCR beta libraries using quantitative 5'-RACE with molecular barcodes. TCRdb redid the calling of the 5' RACE reads with MiXCR, one entry per CDR3 protein. The sample holds 350,000 or so distinct CDR3 sequences, 6.5% to 10% seen once. Details on this clonotype: The target antigen is unknown.

J was trimmed by 1 base and V by 6 bases; bases with no gene match: 16. Germline CDR1 DFQATT, CDR2 SNEGSKA (reference sequence). The CDR3 totals 17 residues. Study-wide findings and caveats: Disease-linked clones were reportedly significantly enriched in matched ankylosing spondylitis synovial fluid. Roughly eight highly homologous variants made up a TCR beta motif that seemed to typify ankylosing spondylitis blood.

Sequencing was carried out using blood, either unsorted or a sorted T cell fraction (not recorded which). The V and J genes are TRBV20-1 and TRBJ2-3, with TRBD1 identical over 7 bases. This sequence originates from a male donor with ankylosing spondylitis. The CDR3 DNA follows: TGCAGTGCAATAACCCGTCGGGGCGGACAGGGCACAGATACGCAGTATTTT. Amino acids: CSAITRRGGQGTDTQYF.